The entry that follows covers one T cell receptor beta chain sequence. This clonotype occurred many times. Its antigen is unknown. One base away there is no much larger clone; base qualities are not given. The junction shows trimming of 6 bases on V and 2 bases on J, plus 14 bases between the germline ends. From its cysteine to its phenylalanine, the CDR3 spans 15 amino acids. Kept here is only the CDR3 DNA, which spans 45 bases and is read in frame from base 1. This sample stems from a study of CD8 T cells in ankylosing spondylitis (dated by TCRdb to the late 2010s). In terms of the full investigation: The study set out to find disease-linked TCR variants by profiling T cell receptor beta repertoires in ankylosing spondylitis patients and healthy donors. Samples of peripheral blood were taken, and for ankylosing spondylitis patients, synovial fluid was collected as well. In total, the full study cohort was made up of some 100 healthy donors and approximately 27 ankylosing spondylitis patients.

What the authors observed across the whole study: The disease-linked clones showed a CD8+ phenotype and occurred at relatively low frequencies in peripheral blood. The disease-linked clones were reported as significantly enriched in matched synovial fluid samples from ankylosing spondylitis patients. Blood from ankylosing spondylitis patients appeared to be characterized by a TCR beta motif composed of under ten highly homologous amino acid variants. Some TCR beta motif variants had previously been reported in synovial fluid and blood of reactive arthritis patients, which suggested common disease-initiation mechanisms.

Instrument on record: Illumina HiSeq 2500. TCR beta libraries were prepared by quantitative 5'-RACE with molecular barcodes. As for the original processing: To identify disease-linked TCR variants, a new computational method was used, one built on a probabilistic model of VDJ rearrangement. TCRdb took the public reads, trimmed them with fastp at Q25, ran MiXCR for clone calling and kept in-frame beta chains. CDR3 protein sequences are deduplicated, and each keeps its most common genes and DNA. None of the V and J calls come from the authors' own analysis; TCRdb made them. For this sample the table gives about 250,000 distinct CDR3 sequences, of which more than 9% were detected only once. The leading ten clones occupy approximately 2.5% of the sample.

The clonotype was recovered from a male donor with ankylosing spondylitis or in good health (not recorded which). The sample taken for sequencing was blood, either unsorted or a sorted T cell fraction (not recorded which). The sequence joins TRBV12-3 or TRBV12-4 to TRBJ1-5, with a tentative D gene TRBD1 over 6 matching bases. In nucleotides, the sequence is TGTGCCAGCAGAGCGACAGGTTTAGGCAATCAGCCCCAGCATTTT. This translates into CASRATGLGNQPQHF.